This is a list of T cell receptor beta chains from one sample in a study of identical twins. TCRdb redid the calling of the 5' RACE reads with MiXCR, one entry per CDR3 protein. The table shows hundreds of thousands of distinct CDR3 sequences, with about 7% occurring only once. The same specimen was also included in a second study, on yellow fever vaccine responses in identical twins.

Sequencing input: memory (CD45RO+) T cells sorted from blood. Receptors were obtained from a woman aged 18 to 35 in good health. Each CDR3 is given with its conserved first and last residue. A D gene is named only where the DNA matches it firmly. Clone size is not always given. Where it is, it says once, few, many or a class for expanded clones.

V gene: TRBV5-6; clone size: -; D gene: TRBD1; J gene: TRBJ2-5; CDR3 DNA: TGTGCCAGCAGCCAGACAGGGAACCAAGAGACCCAGTACTTC; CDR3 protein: CASSQTGNQETQYF
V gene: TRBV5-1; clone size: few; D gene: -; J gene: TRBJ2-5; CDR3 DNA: TGCGCCAGCAGCTTAAATAGGGTAGAGACCCAGTACTTC; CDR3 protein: CASSLNRVETQYF
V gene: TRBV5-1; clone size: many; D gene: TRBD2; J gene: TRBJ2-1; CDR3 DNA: TGCGCCAGCAGCCCCCGACTAGCGGGGGGACCCTACAATGAGCAGTTCTTC; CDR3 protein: CASSPRLAGGPYNEQFF
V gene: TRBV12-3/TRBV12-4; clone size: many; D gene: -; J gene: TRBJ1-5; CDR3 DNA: TGTGCCAGCAGTTTAGGATCCTTTCGACCCCAGCATTTT; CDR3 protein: CASSLGSFRPQHF
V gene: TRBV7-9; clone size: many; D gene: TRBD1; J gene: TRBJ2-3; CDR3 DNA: TGTGCCAGCAGCTCCAGACAGGGCAGCACAGATACGCAGTATTTT; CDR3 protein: CASSSRQGSTDTQYF
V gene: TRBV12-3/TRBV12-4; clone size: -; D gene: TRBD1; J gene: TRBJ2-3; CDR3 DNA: TGTGCCAGCGTGAGGACAGGGCCAGATACGCAGTATTTT; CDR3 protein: CASVRTGPDTQYF
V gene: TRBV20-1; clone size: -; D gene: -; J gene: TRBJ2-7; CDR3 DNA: TGCAGTGCTAGAGGCACGGATTCCTACGAGCAGTACTTC; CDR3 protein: CSARGTDSYEQYF
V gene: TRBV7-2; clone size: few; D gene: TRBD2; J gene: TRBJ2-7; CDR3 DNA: TGTGCCAGCAGCCCGCGACTAGCGGGAACATACGAGCAGTACTTC; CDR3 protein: CASSPRLAGTYEQYF
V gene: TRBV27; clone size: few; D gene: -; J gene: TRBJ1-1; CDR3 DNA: TGTGCCAGCAGTTCCCCGGGCGATCGGATTGGCACTGAAGCTTTCTTT; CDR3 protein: CASSSPGDRIGTEAFF
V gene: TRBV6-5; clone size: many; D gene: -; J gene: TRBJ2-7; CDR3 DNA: TGTGCCAGCAGTTACTCAGAAGGGGGCTCCTACGAGCAGTACTTC; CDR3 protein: CASSYSEGGSYEQYF
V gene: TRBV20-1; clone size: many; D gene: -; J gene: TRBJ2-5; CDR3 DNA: TGCAGTGCTAGACCCCCCATAAGACTCCAAGAGACCCAGTACTTC; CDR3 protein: CSARPPIRLQETQYF
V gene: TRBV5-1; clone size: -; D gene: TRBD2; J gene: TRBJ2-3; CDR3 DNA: TGCGCCAGCAGCTTGAGGCTAGCGGGAGCTGCTGGCACAGATACGCAGTATTTT; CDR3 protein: CASSLRLAGAAGTDTQYF
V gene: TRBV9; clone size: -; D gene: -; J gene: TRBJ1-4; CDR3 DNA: TGTGCCAGCAGCCCCGGACTGGTGGAAAAACTGTTTTTT; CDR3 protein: CASSPGLVEKLFF
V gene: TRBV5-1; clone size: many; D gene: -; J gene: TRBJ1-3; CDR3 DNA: TGCGCCAGCAGCTTGACGGGACTCGCAACCTCTGGGAACACCATATATTTT; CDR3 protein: CASSLTGLATSGNTIYF
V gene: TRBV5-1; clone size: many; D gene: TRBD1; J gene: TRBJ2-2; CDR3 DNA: TGCGCCAGCAGCTTGGAAGGGGGCCGGGCCGGGGAGCTGTTTTTT; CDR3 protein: CASSLEGGRAGELFF
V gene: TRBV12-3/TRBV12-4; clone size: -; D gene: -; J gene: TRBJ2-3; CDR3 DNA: TGTGCCAGCAGCCGTAGGCAGGGGGGTTCAGATACGCAGTATTTT; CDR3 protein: CASSRRQGGSDTQYF